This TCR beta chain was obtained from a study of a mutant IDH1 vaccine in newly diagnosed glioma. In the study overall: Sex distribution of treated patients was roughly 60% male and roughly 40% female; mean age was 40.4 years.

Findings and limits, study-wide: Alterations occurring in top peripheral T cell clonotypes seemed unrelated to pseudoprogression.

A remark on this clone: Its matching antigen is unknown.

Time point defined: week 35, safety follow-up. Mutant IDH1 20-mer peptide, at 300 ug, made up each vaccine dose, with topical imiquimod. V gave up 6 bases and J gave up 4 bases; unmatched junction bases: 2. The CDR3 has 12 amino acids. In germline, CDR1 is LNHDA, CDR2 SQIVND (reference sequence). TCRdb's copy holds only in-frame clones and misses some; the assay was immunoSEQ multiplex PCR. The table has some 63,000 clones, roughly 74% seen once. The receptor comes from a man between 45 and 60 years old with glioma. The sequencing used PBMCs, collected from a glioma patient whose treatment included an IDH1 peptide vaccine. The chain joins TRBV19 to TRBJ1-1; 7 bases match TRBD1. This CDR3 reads CASRTGATEAFF. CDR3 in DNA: TGTGCCAGTAGAACAGGGGCCACTGAAGCTTTCTTT.